The 30 T cell receptor beta chains given below trace back to one sample, sequenced in a study of cytomegalovirus exposure and HLA in healthy donors. In the PCR, 60 Vbeta and 13 Jbeta primers were used. Clones were sequenced by immunoSEQ multiplex PCR, and TCRdb holds only the in-frame ones, with some missing. The repertoire holds about 170,000 clones, with about 80% as singletons. The sequencing sample was made of PBMCs. The source of these receptors is a girl between 10 and 17 years old in good health and CMV-seropositive.

The genes are TRBV30 and TRBJ2-1; 10 bases match TRBD2. Per the germline V gene, CDR1 is GTSNPN and CDR2 is SVGIG (reference sequence). There are 17 residues in the CDR3. V was clipped by 5 bases and J by 3 bases; unmatched bases: 13. The CDR3 nucleotides read TGTGCCTGGGACCCCCTGGGCGCTAGCGGGAGCTACAATGAGCAGTTCTTC. This sequence encodes CAWDPLGASGSYNEQFF. The variable domain in full, completed from reference TRBV30 and TRBJ2-1, reads SQTIHQWPATLVQPVGSPLSLECTVEGTSNPNLYWYRQAAGRGLQLLFYSVGIGQISSEVPQNLSASRPQDRQFILSSKKLLLSDSGFYLCAWDPLGASGSYNEQFFGPGTRLTVL.

CDR3 DNA: TGTGCCAGCAGTTCCATACAGCTACCCCTCTATGGCTACACCTTC. Translating gives CASSSIQLPLYGYTF. V usage is TRBV28 and J usage is TRBJ1-2, with D hard to call. The CDR3 extends over 15 amino acids. The ends were cut back, 4 bases at V and 4 bases at J, with 16 bases in the middle. Germline CDR1 and CDR2: MDHEN and SYDVKM.

The gene calls are TRBV5-6 and TRBJ1-1, with unresolved D. Germline CDR1 and CDR2: SGHDT and YYEEEE. V was pared by 4 bases and J by 6 bases, with 16 bases between. The CDR3 covers 14 residues. In DNA form, the CDR3 reads TGTGCCAGCAGCACTATCCGAAGGTCCGCTGAAGCTTTCTTT. This encodes CASSTIRRSAEAFF.

This chain links TRBV5-6 with TRBJ2-1, with D perhaps TRBD2 (6 bases). CDR1 SGHDT and CDR2 YYEEEE come from the germline V gene. Trimming took off 4 bases at V and 10 bases at J, with 33 bases between the two ends. The CDR3 length is 19 residues. In DNA, the CDR3 is TGTGCCAGCAGCCCGACGATTTACGGCAACCACGCCGGGGACTCCGAGCAGTTCTTC. Amino acids: CASSPTIYGNHAGDSEQFF. The full variable domain, rest sourced from reference TRBV5-6 and TRBJ2-1, is DAGVTQSPTHLIKTRGQQVTLRCSPKSGHDTVSWYQQALGQGPQFIFQYYEEEERQRGNFPDRFSGHQFPNYSSELNVNALLLGDSALYLCASSPTIYGNHAGDSEQFFGPGTRLTVL.

The CDR3 protein is CAISQEVGGAYEQYF. The CDR3 DNA follows: TGTGCCATCAGCCAGGAGGTAGGGGGGGCCTACGAGCAGTACTTC. V and J are TRBV10-3 and TRBJ2-7; D might be TRBD2 (7 bases). The CDR3 length is 15 residues. V was clipped by 6 bases and J by 2 bases, with 17 bases between them. The germline gives CDR1 ENHRY, CDR2 SYGVKD.

V is TRBV6-5 and J is TRBJ2-1; a weak D match, TRBD2 (5 bases). Trimming stripped 8 bases from V and 9 bases from J, with 20 bases between. The CDR3 is 14 residues long. Germline assignment: CDR1 MNHEY and CDR2 SVGAGI. The CDR3 loop is CASAPSLARSEQFF. The CDR3 nucleotides read TGTGCCAGCGCCCCGTCCCTAGCCCGGAGTGAGCAGTTCTTC.

The chain is built from TRBV7-2 and TRBJ2-3; TRBD2 agrees at 15 bases. The CDR3 is 17 amino acids. J lost 4 bases, V lost 4 bases, and 6 bases had no gene match. Germline V CDR1 and CDR2: SGHTA, FQGNSA. The CDR3 spells CASSSRTSGGASDTQYF. The CDR3 coding sequence is TGTGCCAGCAGCTCCCGGACTAGCGGGGGGGCCTCAGATACGCAGTATTTT.

The chain joins TRBV28 to TRBJ1-2; TRBD1 aligns across 7 bases. The CDR3 is 14 residues long. Trimming took 6 bases from V and 8 from J; bases not matched to a gene: 12. In germline, CDR1 is MDHEN, CDR2 SYDVKM. Here the CDR3 reads CASRRTRGIRGYTF. The CDR3 DNA is TGTGCCAGCAGGCGAACCAGGGGGATCAGGGGCTACACCTTC.

The chain carries TRBV7-9 and TRBJ1-1; 7 bases align to TRBD1. The trim removed 4 bases at V and 10 bases at J, leaving 9 bases unmatched. Germline values: CDR1 SEHNR, CDR2 FQNEAQ (reference sequence). This CDR3 has 13 amino acids. The CDR3 DNA is TGTGCCAGCAGCTCCACCGGGACAGAAGGAGCTTTCTTT. The encoded protein is CASSSTGTEGAFF.

About this clone itself: The junction and the germline gene differ at one end; a read error may be behind it. This chain connects TRBV5-6 to TRBJ2-7; 10 bases map to TRBD2. The CDR3 has 12 amino acids. Per the germline V gene, CDR1 is SGHDT and CDR2 is YYEEEE. Here the CDR3 DNA reads TGTGCCAGCAGCTTGTCTAGCGGGGGCTCTTTGTTC. Translated, it gives CASSLSSGGSLF.

This clone was detected a few times. The J gene is TRBJ1-2, the V gene TRBV7-2; D possibly corresponds to TRBD1 (5 bases). The germline CDR1 and CDR2 sequences are SGHTA and FQGNSA. There are 12 residues in the CDR3. V was trimmed by 4 bases and J by 5 bases, leaving 8 bases between them. CDR3 sequence (DNA): TGTGCCAGCAGCTCGACAGCGTATGGCTACACCTTC. Amino acid sequence: CASSSTAYGYTF.

This clone was counted between two and nine times. The chain is built from TRBV7-9 and TRBJ2-7; TRBD2 aligns across 8 bases. CDR3 size: 14 residues. Losses at the gene ends were 3 bases for V and 4 bases for J; bases not matched to a gene: 5. In germline, CDR1 is SEHNR, CDR2 FQNEAQ (reference sequence). CDR3 amino acids: CASSLVSSGYEQYF. CDR3 DNA: TGTGCCAGCAGCTTGGTTTCTAGCGGGTACGAGCAGTACTTC.

This clone was seen only once. V and J are TRBV19 and TRBJ1-1; 7 bases fit TRBD1. This CDR3 has 14 amino acids. The germline CDR1 and CDR2 sequences are LNHDA and SQIVND (reference sequence). The V gene end was trimmed by 1 base and the J gene end by 8 bases; junction bases not matched to a gene: 7. CDR3 region: CASSIALGGSEAFF. DNA of the CDR3: TGTGCCAGTAGTATAGCCCTAGGGGGCTCAGAAGCTTTCTTT.

This chain joins TRBV7-2 and TRBJ2-1, with TRBD2 matching 10 bases. The CDR3 consists of 15 residues. V was pared by 6 bases and J by 6 bases, with 8 bases of the junction left unmatched. CDR1 SGHTA and CDR2 FQGNSA come from the germline V gene. The CDR3 nucleotides are TGTGCCAGCAGAGCGCCGGGACTAGCGTCCAATGAGCAGTTCTTC. Amino acid sequence: CASRAPGLASNEQFF.

Only one count was recorded for this clone. The gene calls are TRBV5-6 and TRBJ2-7, with 8 bases that match TRBD2. CDR1 SGHDT and CDR2 YYEEEE come from the germline V gene. With 4 bases clipped from V and 3 bases from J, the junction kept 9 bases outside the gene matches. The CDR3 runs to 15 residues. The CDR3 bases are TGTGCCAGCAGCCCTCTTACGGGGACTAGCTACGAGCAGTACTTC. Its protein product is CASSPLTGTSYEQYF.

The chain recombines TRBV4-3 with TRBJ2-2; 8 nucleotides align to TRBD2. The CDR3 is 16 residues long. V gave up 2 bases and J gave up 6 bases; unmatched junction bases: 8. Germline V gene lookup returns CDR1 LGHNA and CDR2 YSLEER. The CDR3 region has the DNA TGCGCCAGCAGCCAAAAACCGGGACTAGGGCCCGGGGAGCTGTTTTTT. Its protein product is CASSQKPGLGPGELFF.

This clone was recorded only once. The chain recombines TRBV11-3 with TRBJ2-1; the D gene is possibly TRBD1 (6 bases). Germline CDR1 and CDR2: SGHNT and YENEEA. This CDR3 comprises 15 residues. Trimming pared 4 bases from V and 7 bases from J, leaving 17 bases between. The CDR3 protein is CASSSGHPYENEQFF. Written as DNA, the CDR3 is TGTGCCAGCAGCTCGGGACACCCCTATGAGAATGAGCAGTTCTTC.

The V and J genes are TRBV15 and TRBJ1-4; 9 bases fit TRBD1. With 3 bases clipped from V and 7 bases from J, the junction kept 3 bases outside the gene matches. CDR1 and CDR2 (germline): LNHNV, YYDKDF (reference sequence). CDR3 length: 14 amino acids. CDR3 nucleotides: TGTGCCACCAGCAGGGACAGGGGAACTGAAAAACTGTTTTTT. This sequence encodes CATSRDRGTEKLFF.

The chain joins TRBV5-4 to TRBJ2-7; 8 bases map to TRBD2. Looked up from germline, CDR1 is SGHNT and CDR2 is YYREEE (reference sequence). J gave up 2 bases and V 0 bases, and 1 base lay outside the gene matches. This CDR3 is 14 amino acids long. The CDR3 here is CASSLGAGAYEQYF. The CDR3, as DNA: TGTGCCAGCAGCTTGGGAGCGGGGGCCTACGAGCAGTACTTC. The whole variable domain, filled in from reference TRBV5-4 and TRBJ2-7, reads ETGVTQSPTHLIKTRGQQVTLRCSSQSGHNTVSWYQQALGQGPQFIFQYYREEENGRGNFPPRFSGLQFPNYSSELNVNALELDDSALYLCASSLGAGAYEQYFGPGTRLTVT.

The rearrangement joins TRBV6-5 to TRBJ2-1, with D possibly TRBD1 on 6 matching bases. The CDR3 is made up of 12 amino acids. CDR1 is MNHEY and CDR2 is SVGAGI in the germline V gene. V was shortened by 6 bases and J by 9 bases, with 12 bases between the two germline ends. The CDR3 region is CASSPQGSEQFF. The DNA of the CDR3 is TGTGCCAGCAGCCCTCAGGGGAGTGAGCAGTTCTTC.

The chain couples TRBV28 to TRBJ1-4, with D perhaps TRBD1 (5 bases). The CDR3 has 15 residues. Germline V gene lookup returns CDR1 MDHEN and CDR2 SYDVKM. The V end lost 6 bases, the J end lost 8 bases, and 19 bases lay between the germline ends. CDR3 coding DNA: TGTGCCAGCAGCGCGATGGGGGGTAGTGGGGAAAAACTGTTTTTT. Residues: CASSAMGGSGEKLFF.

The chain combines TRBV10-3 with TRBJ2-1; D remains ambiguous. From germline, CDR1 is ENHRY and CDR2 SYGVKD. Trimming stripped 0 bases from V and 2 bases from J, with 8 bases between. The length of the CDR3 is 15 residues. The CDR3 reads CAISESVDTYNEQFF. In nucleotides, the CDR3 is TGTGCCATCAGTGAGTCAGTAGATACCTACAATGAGCAGTTCTTC.

The J gene is TRBJ2-1, the V gene TRBV2; TRBD2 matches at 8 bases. The CDR3 totals 18 residues. The germline CDR1 and CDR2 sequences are SNHLY and FYNNEI. V shed 0 bases, J shed 2 bases, and the junction held 9 bases outside the gene matches. The CDR3 spells CASSEALQLAVTYNEQFF. DNA for the CDR3: TGTGCCAGCAGTGAAGCGCTTCAACTAGCGGTGACCTACAATGAGCAGTTCTTC. The variable domain in full, with the rest retrieved from reference TRBV2 and TRBJ2-1, is EPEVTQTPSHQVTQMGQEVILRCVPISNHLYFYWYRQILGQKVEFLVSFYNNEISEKSEIFDDQFSVERPDGSNFTLKIRSTKLEDSAMYFCASSEALQLAVTYNEQFFGPGTRLTVL.

The chain couples TRBV10-3 to TRBJ2-1; TRBD2 matches at 7 bases. CDR1 is ENHRY and CDR2 is SYGVKD in the germline V gene. The CDR3 is 19 residues long. Trimming cost V 3 bases and J 0 bases; bases outside gene matches: 14. In nucleotides, the CDR3 is TGTGCCATCAGTGACACAACCGGGACTACCTCCACCTCCTACAATGAGCAGTTCTTC. It encodes CAISDTTGTTSTSYNEQFF.

The V call is TRBV14, the J call TRBJ2-2; a weak D match, TRBD2 (6 bases). Germline-derived CDR1 and CDR2 are SGHDN and FVKESK. This CDR3 is built from 14 residues. Trimming shortened V by 7 bases and J by 1 base, and 10 bases separated the two germline ends. CDR3 sequence (DNA): TGTGCCAGCACTGGGACTGTGAACACCGGGGAGCTGTTTTTT. This codes for CASTGTVNTGELFF.

The chain employs TRBV5-6 and TRBJ2-5; TRBD1 matches 7 bases. V gave up 0 bases and J gave up 0 bases; unmatched junction bases: 2. The CDR3 has 15 residues. Per germline, CDR1 SGHDT and CDR2 YYEEEE. The DNA for the CDR3 is TGTGCCAGCAGCTTGGAGGGGGCATACCAAGAGACCCAGTACTTC. It encodes CASSLEGAYQETQYF.

J is TRBJ2-5 and V is TRBV18; TRBD1 agrees at 8 bases. V was pared by 0 bases and J by 3 bases, with 3 bases of the junction left unmatched. This CDR3 contains 15 residues. Germline V gene sequence: CDR1 KGHSH, CDR2 LQKENI. The CDR3 here is CASSPPGQAKETQYF. The DNA of the CDR3 is TGTGCCAGCTCACCACCGGGACAGGCGAAAGAGACCCAGTACTTC.

This clone was seen more than once but under ten times. The chain has TRBV7-9 and TRBJ2-2; D unresolved. The CDR3 consists of 15 residues. The germline gives CDR1 SEHNR, CDR2 FQNEAQ (reference sequence). V shed 1 base and J shed 0 bases, with 6 bases lying between them. CDR3 in amino acids: CASSLGSANTGELFF. CDR3 DNA: TGTGCCAGCAGCTTAGGCAGTGCGAACACCGGGGAGCTGTTTTTT. Full variable domain (outside the CDR3, taken from reference TRBV7-9 and TRBJ2-2): DTGVSQNPRHKITKRGQNVTFRCDPISEHNRLYWYRQTLGQGPEFLTYFQNEAQLEKSRLLSDRFSAERPKGSFSTLEIQRTEQGDSAMYLCASSLGSANTGELFFGEGSRLTVL.

V usage is TRBV28 and J usage is TRBJ2-2, with D perhaps matching TRBD2 (5 bases). Looked up from germline, CDR1 is MDHEN and CDR2 is SYDVKM. Trimming shortened V by 6 bases and J by 1 base, and 15 bases separated the two germline ends. The length of the CDR3 is 16 residues. The CDR3 sequence: CASSGISRENTGELFF. DNA of the CDR3: TGTGCCAGCAGCGGGATCAGCCGAGAGAACACCGGGGAGCTGTTTTTT.

The genes are TRBV27 and TRBJ2-1; TRBD2 aligns across 9 bases. Per germline, CDR1 MNHEY and CDR2 SMNVEV (reference sequence). Unmatched junction bases numbered 9, after V lost 5 bases and J lost 4 bases. CDR3 length: 16 amino acids. CDR3 amino acids: CASSPLTSGLYNEQFF. The CDR3 DNA follows: TGTGCCAGCAGTCCCTTGACTAGCGGTCTATACAATGAGCAGTTCTTC.